This record looks at one T cell receptor (beta chain) sequence and its context. The CDR3 runs to 15 residues. Germline CDR1 is SGHTA and CDR2 is FQGNSA. The ends lost 5 bases at V and 3 bases at J; junction bases unmatched: 8. The PCR used 60 V beta and 13 J beta primers. Here immunoSEQ multiplex PCR was the method, and the copy in TCRdb shows in-frame clones only, minus some. The table shows under 100,000 clones, with more than 75% occurring only once. This sample is part of a study of glioma-infiltrating T cells after dendritic cell vaccination. The rearrangement uses TRBV7-2 and TRBJ2-7; TRBD1 agrees at 9 bases. The sequence derives from a human donor with glioblastoma. Sequenced here: blood, sampled before dendritic cell vaccination. Written as DNA, the CDR3 is TGTGCCAGCAGCCCTACATCGGGACAGGGCTACGAGCAGTACTTC. It encodes CASSPTSGQGYEQYF.